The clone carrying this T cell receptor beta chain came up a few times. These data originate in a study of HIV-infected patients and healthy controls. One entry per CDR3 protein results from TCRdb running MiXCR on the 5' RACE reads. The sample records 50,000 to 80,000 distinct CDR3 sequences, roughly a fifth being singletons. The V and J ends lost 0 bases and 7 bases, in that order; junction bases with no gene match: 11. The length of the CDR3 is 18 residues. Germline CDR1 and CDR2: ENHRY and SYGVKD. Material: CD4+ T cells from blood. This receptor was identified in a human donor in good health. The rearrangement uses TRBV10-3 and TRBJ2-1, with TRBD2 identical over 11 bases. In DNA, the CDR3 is TGTGCCATCAGTGAGTCGAAGTATAGGCTAGCGGGAGGTAATGAGCAGTTCTTC. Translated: CAISESKYRLAGGNEQFF.